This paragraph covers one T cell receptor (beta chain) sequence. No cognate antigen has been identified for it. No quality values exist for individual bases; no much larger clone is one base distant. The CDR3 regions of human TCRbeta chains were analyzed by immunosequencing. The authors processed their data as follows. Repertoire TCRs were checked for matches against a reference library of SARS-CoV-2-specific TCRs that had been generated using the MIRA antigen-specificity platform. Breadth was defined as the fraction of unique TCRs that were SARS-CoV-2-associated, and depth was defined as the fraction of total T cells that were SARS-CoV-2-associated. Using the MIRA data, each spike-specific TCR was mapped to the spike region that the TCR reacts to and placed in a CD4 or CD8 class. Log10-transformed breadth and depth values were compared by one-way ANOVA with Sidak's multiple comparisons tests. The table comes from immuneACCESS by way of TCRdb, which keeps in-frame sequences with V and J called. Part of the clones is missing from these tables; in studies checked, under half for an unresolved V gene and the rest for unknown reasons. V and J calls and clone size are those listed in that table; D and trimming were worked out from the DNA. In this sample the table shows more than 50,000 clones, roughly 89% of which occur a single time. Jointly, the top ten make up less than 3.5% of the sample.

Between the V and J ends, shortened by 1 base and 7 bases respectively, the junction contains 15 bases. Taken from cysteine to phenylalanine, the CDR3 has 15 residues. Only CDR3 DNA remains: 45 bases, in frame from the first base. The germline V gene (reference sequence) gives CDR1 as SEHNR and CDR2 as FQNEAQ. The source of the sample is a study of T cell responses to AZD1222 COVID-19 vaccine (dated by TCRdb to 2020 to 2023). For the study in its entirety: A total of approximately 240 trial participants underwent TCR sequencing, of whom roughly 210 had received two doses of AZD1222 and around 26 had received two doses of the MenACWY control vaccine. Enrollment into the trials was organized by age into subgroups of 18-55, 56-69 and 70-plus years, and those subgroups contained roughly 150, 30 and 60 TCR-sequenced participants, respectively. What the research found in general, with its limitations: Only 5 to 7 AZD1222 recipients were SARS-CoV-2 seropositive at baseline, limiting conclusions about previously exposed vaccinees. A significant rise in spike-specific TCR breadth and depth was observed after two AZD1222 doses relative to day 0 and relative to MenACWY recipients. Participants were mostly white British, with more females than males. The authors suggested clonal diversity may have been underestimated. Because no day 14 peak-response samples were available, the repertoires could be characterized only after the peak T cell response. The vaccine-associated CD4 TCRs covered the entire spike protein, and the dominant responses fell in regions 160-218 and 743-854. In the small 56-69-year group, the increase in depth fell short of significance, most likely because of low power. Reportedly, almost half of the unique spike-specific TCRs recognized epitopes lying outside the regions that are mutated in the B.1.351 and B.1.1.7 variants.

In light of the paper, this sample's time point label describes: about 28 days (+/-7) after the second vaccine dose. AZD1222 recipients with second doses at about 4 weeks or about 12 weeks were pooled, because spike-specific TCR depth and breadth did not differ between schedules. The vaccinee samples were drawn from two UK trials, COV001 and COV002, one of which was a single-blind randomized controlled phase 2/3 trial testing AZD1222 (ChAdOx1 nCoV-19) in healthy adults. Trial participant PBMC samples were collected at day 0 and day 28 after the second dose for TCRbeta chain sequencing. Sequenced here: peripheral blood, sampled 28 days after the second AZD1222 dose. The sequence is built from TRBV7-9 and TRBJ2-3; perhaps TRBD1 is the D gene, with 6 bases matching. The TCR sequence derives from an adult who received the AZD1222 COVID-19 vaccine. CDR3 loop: CASSLEGQGRNTQYF. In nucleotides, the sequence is TGTGCCAGCAGCTTAGAGGGTCAGGGGCGAAATACGCAGTATTTT.